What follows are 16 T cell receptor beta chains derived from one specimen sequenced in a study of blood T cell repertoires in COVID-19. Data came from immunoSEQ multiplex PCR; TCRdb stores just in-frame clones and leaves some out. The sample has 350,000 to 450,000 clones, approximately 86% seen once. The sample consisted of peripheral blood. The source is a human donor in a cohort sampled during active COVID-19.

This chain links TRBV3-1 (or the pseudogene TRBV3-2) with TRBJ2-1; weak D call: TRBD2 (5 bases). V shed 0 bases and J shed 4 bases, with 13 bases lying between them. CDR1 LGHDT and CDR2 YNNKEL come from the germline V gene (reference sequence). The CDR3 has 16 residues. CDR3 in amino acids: CASSQDLRADYNEQFF. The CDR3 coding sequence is TGTGCCAGCAGCCAAGACCTGAGGGCGGATTACAATGAGCAGTTCTTC.

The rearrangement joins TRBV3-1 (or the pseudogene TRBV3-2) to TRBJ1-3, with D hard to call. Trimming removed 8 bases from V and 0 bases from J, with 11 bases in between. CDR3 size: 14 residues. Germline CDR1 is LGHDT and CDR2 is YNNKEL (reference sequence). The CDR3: CASASGSSGNTIYF. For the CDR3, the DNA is TGTGCCAGCGCGTCAGGCAGCTCTGGAAACACCATATATTTT.

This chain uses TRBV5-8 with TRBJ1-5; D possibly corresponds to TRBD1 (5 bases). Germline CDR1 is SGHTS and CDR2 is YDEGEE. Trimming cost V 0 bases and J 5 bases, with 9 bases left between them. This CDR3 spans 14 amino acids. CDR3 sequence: CASSLVRGYQPQHF. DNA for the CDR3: TGTGCCAGCAGCTTGGTTCGGGGGTATCAGCCCCAGCATTTT.

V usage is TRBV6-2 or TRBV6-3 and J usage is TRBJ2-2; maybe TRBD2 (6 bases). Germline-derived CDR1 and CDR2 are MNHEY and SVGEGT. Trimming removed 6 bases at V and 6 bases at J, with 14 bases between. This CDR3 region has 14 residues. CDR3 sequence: CASSPREMAGELFF. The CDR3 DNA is TGTGCCAGCAGCCCCCGGGAGATGGCCGGGGAGCTGTTTTTT.

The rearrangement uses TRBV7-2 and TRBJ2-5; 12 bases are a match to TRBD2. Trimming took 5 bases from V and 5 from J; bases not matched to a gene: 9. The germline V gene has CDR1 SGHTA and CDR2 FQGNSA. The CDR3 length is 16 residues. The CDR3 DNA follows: TGTGCCAGCAGCCCCCGACTAGCGGGAGTGAGGGAGACCCAGTACTTC. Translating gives CASSPRLAGVRETQYF.

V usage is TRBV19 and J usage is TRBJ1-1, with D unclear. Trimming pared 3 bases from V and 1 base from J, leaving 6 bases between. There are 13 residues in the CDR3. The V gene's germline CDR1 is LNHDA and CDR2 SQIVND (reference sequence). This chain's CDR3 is CASSMARNTEAFF. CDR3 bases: TGTGCCAGTAGTATGGCCAGGAACACTGAAGCTTTCTTT.

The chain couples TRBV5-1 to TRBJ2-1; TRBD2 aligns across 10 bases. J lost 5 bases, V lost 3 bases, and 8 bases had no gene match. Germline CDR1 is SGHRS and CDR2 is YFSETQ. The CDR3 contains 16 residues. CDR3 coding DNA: TGCGCCAGCAGCTCCTTAGCGGGAGGCACCGACAATGAGCAGTTCTTC. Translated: CASSSLAGGTDNEQFF.

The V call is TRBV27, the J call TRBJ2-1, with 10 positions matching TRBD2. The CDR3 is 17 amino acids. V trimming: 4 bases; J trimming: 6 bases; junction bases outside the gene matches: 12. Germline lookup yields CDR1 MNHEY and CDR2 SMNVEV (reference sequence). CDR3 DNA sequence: TGTGCCAGCAGTTCCGTCTCTAGCGGGAGAAAGGTCAATGAGCAGTTCTTC. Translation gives CASSSVSSGRKVNEQFF.

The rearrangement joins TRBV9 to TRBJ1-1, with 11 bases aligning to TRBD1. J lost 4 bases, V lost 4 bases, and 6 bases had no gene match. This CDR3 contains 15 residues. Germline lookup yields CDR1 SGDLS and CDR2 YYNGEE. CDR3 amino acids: CASSPSGTGGTEAFF. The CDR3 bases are TGTGCCAGCAGCCCTAGCGGGACAGGGGGCACTGAAGCTTTCTTT.

CDR3 bases: TGTGCCAGCAGCTCAGACAGTAACACTGAAGCTTTCTTT. This gives the protein CASSSDSNTEAFF. The chain joins TRBV7-3 to TRBJ1-1; the D gene is possibly TRBD1 (5 bases). With 4 bases removed from V and 2 bases from J, the gap between germline ends came to 8 bases. Germline values: CDR1 SGHTA, CDR2 FQGTGA. The CDR3 runs 13 residues.

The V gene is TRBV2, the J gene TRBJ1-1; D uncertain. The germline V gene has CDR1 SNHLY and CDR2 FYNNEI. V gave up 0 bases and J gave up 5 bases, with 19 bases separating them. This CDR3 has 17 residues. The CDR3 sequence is CASSEALPGAGWTEAFF. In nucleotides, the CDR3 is TGTGCCAGCAGTGAAGCGCTTCCGGGAGCGGGATGGACTGAAGCTTTCTTT.

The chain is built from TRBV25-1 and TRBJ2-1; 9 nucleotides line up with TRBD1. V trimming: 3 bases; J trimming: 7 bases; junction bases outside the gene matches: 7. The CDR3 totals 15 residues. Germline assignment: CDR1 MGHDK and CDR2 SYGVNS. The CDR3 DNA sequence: TGTGCCAGCAGTGATCTACAGGGGGCTTGGAATGAGCAGTTCTTC. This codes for CASSDLQGAWNEQFF.

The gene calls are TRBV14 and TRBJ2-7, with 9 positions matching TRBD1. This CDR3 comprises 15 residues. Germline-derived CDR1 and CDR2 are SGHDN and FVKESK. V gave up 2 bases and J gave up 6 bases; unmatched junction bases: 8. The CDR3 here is CASSQIGQGYSEQYF. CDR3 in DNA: TGTGCCAGCAGCCAAATCGGACAGGGGTATAGCGAGCAGTACTTC.

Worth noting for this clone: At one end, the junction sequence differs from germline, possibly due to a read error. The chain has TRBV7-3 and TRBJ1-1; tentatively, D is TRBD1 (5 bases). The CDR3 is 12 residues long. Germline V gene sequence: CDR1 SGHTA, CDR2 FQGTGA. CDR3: CASSSDSHSQVF. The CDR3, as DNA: TGTGCCAGCAGCTCCGACAGCCATAGTCAGGTCTTT.

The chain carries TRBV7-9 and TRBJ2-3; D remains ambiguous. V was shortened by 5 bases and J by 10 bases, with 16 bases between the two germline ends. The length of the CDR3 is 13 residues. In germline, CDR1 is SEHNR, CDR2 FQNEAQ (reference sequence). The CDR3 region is CASSPGVRVPQYF. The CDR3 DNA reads TGTGCCAGCAGCCCTGGTGTCCGAGTACCGCAGTATTTT.

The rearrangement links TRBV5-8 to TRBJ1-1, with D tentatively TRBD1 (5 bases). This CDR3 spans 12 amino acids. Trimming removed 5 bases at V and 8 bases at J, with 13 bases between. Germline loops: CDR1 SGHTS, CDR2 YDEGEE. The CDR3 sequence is CASSPRQMEAFF. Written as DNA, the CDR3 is TGTGCCAGCAGTCCAAGACAGATGGAAGCTTTCTTT.